Listed here are 5 T cell receptor beta chains from one sample, sequenced in a study of T cells after yellow fever vaccination. TCRdb recomputed calls from the 5' RACE reads with MiXCR, one row per CDR3 protein. The data contain roughly 500,000 distinct CDR3 sequences, roughly a fifth of them seen just once; the ten biggest clones take up about 13%. Specimen: PBMCs, collected 15 days after the yellow fever booster vaccination. These receptors originate from a man aged 25-45 years who received the YFV17D yellow fever vaccine.

This clonotype was observed a few times. The V gene is TRBV7-2, the J gene TRBJ1-4, with 7 nucleotides matching TRBD1. V lost 4 bases, J lost 0 bases, and 8 bases stayed unmatched. This CDR3 region has 17 residues. Germline-derived CDR1 and CDR2 are SGHTA and FQGNSA. CDR3 loop: CASSWPGGPATNEKLFF. In DNA, the CDR3 is TGTGCCAGCAGCTGGCCAGGGGGACCCGCAACTAATGAAAAACTGTTTTTT.

This chain connects TRBV20-1 to TRBJ2-1; D could derive from TRBD1 or TRBD2 (5 bases each). This CDR3 region has 13 residues. Germline CDR1 and CDR2: DFQATT and SNEGSKA (reference sequence). The V gene lost 3 bases and the J gene lost 9 bases, with 15 bases spanning the gap. In DNA, the CDR3 is TGCAGTGCTAGTGAGGGGTTGACGGGTGAGCAGTTCTTC. This encodes CSASEGLTGEQFF.

The chain couples TRBV5-1 to TRBJ2-3, with D unresolved. Germline CDR1 SGHRS, CDR2 YFSETQ. The CDR3 sequence is 11 residues long. V lost 4 bases, J lost 6 bases, and 6 bases lay in between. The CDR3 region is CASSTSDTQYF. Here the CDR3 DNA reads TGCGCCAGCAGCACTTCCGATACGCAGTATTTT.

This clonotype appeared many times. The V gene is TRBV12-3 or TRBV12-4, the J gene TRBJ2-1; D unclear. The CDR3 runs 14 residues. Trimming removed 4 bases at V and 4 bases at J, with 11 bases between. The CDR3 region is CASSSEDPYNEQFF. The CDR3 coding sequence is TGTGCCAGCAGTTCCGAGGACCCGTACAATGAGCAGTTCTTC.

CDR3 sequence reads: CASSTTEVYNEQFF. The CDR3 coding sequence is TGCGCCAGCAGCACCACGGAGGTCTACAATGAGCAGTTCTTC. This sequence joins TRBV5-1 and TRBJ2-1; TRBD2 is a possible D gene (5 bases). Germline CDR1 and CDR2: SGHRS and YFSETQ. There are 14 residues in the CDR3. Deletions cut 4 bases from V and 3 bases from J, with 11 bases between.